This T cell receptor (beta chain) was captured in a study of regulatory T cells in long-lasting Graves disease. The study, taken as a whole, reports: Persistent Graves' patients possessed reduced TCR diversity relative to recently diagnosed ones. Accuracy may have been reduced by the small sample size.

This CDR3 has 15 amino acids. Germline-derived CDR1 and CDR2 are SGDLS and YYNGEE. V gave up 2 bases and J gave up 4 bases; unmatched junction bases: 9. Arm-PCR of CDR3 regions with iRepertoire HTBI primers generated TCR beta libraries. Using its own MiXCR run on the multiplex PCR reads, TCRdb lists one record per CDR3 protein. The repertoire holds nearly 350,000 distinct CDR3 sequences, with about 20% as singletons. Worth noting for this clonotype: What it recognizes is unknown.

Time point indicated: persistent/refractory GD, antithyroid drugs over 5 years with positive TRAb. The TCR library was made from RNA extracted from PBMCs. Patients met American Thyroid Association criteria for Graves' disease. The starting material was peripheral blood mononuclear cells (PBMCs), obtained when the disease was refractory, from a patient treated with antithyroid drugs. The sequence came from a female donor with Graves disease. This sequence joins TRBV9 and TRBJ2-7, with 7 bases identical to TRBD1. CDR3 protein: CASSVLPGTVYEQYF. Written as DNA, the CDR3 is TGTGCCAGCAGCGTTTTACCCGGGACAGTTTACGAGCAGTACTTC. Full variable domain (missing parts from reference TRBV9 and TRBJ2-7): DSGVTQTPKHLITATGQRVTLRCSPRSGDLSVYWYQQSLDQGLQFLIQYYNGEERAKGNILERFSAQQFPDLHSELNLSSLELGDSALYFCASSVLPGTVYEQYFGPGTRLTVT.